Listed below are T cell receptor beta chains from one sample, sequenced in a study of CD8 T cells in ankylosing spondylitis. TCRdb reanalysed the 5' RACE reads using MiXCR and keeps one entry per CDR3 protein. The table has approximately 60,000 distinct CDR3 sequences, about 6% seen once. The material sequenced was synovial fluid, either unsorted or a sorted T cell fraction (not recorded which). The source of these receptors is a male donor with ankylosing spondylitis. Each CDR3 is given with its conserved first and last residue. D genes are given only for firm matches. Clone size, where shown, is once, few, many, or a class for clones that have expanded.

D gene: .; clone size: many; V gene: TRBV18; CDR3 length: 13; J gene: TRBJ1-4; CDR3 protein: CASSTVDGEKLFF; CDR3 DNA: TGTGCCAGCTCAACCGTCGACGGTGAAAAACTGTTTTTT
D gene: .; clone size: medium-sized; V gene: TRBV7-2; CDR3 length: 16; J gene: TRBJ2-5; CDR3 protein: CASSLVALRLSETQYF; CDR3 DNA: TGTGCCAGCAGCTTAGTAGCTCTCCGACTGTCAGAGACCCAGTACTTC
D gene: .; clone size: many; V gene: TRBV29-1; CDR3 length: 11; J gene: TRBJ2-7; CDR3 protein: CSIIKSYEQYF; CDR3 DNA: TGCAGCATCATTAAGTCCTACGAGCAGTACTTC
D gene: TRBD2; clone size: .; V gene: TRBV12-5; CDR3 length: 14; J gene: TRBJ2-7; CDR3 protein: CASGLAGGSYEQYF; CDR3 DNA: TGTGCTAGTGGTTTGGCGGGAGGCTCCTACGAGCAGTACTTC
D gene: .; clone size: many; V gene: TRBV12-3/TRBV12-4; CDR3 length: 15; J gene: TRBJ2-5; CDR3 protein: CASSHTRGAGETQYF; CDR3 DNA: TGTGCCAGCAGTCACACTCGGGGGGCTGGGGAGACCCAGTACTTC
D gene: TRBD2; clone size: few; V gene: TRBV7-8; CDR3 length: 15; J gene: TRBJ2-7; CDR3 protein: CASSSIAGGPHEQYF; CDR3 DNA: TGTGCCAGCAGCTCTATAGCGGGAGGGCCCCACGAGCAGTACTTC
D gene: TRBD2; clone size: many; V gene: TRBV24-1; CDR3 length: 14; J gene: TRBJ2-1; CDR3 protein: CATSDLREGKEQFF; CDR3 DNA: TGTGCCACCAGTGATTTGCGGGAGGGTAAGGAGCAGTTCTTC
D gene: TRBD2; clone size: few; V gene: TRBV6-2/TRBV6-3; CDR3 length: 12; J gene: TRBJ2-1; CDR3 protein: CASSTSGSWKFF; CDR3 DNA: TGTGCCAGCAGTACGAGCGGGAGTTGGAAGTTCTTC
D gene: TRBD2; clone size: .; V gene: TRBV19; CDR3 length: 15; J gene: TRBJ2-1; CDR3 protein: CASSTRLAGVLEQFF; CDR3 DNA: TGTGCCAGTAGTACCCGACTAGCGGGAGTTCTTGAGCAGTTCTTC
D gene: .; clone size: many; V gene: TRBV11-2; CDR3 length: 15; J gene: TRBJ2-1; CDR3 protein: CASSPLAEAYNEQFF; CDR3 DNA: TGTGCCAGCAGCCCGTTAGCGGAGGCCTACAATGAGCAGTTCTTC
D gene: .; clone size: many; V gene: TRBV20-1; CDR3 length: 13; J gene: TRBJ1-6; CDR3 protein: CSAATGQVNPLHF; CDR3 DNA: TGCAGTGCCGCGACAGGCCAAGTCAACCCCCTCCACTTT
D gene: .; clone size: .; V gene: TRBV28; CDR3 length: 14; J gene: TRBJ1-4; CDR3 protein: CASSFQGGSEKLFF; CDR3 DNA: TGTGCCAGCAGTTTTCAGGGAGGAAGTGAAAAACTGTTTTTT
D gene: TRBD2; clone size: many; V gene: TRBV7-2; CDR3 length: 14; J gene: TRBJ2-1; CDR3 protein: CASSVSSGNNEQFF; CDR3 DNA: TGTGCCAGCAGCGTTTCTAGCGGGAACAATGAGCAGTTCTTC
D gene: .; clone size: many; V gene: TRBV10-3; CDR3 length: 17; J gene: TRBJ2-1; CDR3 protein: CAISARGGTSSYNEQFF; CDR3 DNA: TGTGCCATCAGTGCCAGGGGAGGTACCAGCTCCTACAATGAGCAGTTCTTC
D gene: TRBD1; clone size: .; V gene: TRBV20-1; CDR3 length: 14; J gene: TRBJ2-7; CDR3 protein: CSASSGQGSYEQYF; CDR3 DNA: TGCAGTGCTAGCTCCGGACAGGGTTCCTACGAGCAGTACTTC
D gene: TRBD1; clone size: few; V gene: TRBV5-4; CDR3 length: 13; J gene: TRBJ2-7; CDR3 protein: CASSLDRGQEQYF; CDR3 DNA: TGTGCCAGCAGCTTGGATAGGGGGCAAGAGCAGTACTTC
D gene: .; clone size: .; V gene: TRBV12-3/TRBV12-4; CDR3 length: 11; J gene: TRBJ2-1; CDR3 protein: CASSPRDEQFF; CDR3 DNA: TGTGCCAGCAGCCCTCGGGATGAGCAGTTCTTC